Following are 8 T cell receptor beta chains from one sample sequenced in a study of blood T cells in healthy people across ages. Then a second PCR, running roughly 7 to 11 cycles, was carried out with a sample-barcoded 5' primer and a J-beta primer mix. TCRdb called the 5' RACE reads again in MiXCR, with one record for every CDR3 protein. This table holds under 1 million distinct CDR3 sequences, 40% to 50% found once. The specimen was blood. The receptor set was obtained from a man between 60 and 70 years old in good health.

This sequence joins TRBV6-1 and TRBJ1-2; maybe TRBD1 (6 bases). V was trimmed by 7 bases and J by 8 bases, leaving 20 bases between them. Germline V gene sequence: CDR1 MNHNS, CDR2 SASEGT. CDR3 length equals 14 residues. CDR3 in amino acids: CASNLPRGQDGYTF. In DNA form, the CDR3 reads TGTGCCAGCAACTTACCAAGGGGACAAGACGGCTACACCTTC.

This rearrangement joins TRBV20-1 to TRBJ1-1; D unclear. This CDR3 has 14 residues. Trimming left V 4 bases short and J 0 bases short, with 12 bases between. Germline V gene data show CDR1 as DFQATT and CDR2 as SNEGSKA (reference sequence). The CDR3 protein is CSAKRAAVNTEAFF. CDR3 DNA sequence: TGCAGTGCTAAGAGGGCGGCGGTGAACACTGAAGCTTTCTTT.

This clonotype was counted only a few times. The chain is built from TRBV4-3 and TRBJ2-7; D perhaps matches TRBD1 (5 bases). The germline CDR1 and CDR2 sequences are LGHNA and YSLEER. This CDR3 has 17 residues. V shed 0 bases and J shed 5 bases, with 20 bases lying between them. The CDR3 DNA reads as TGCGCCAGCAGCCAAGATTATTTAGGCCCTAGGGGAAACGAGCAGTACTTC. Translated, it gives CASSQDYLGPRGNEQYF.

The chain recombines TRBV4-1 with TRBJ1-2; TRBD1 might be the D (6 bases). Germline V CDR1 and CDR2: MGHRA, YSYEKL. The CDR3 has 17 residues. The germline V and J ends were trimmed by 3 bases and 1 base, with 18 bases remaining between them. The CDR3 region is CASSQEPSRGLNYGYTF. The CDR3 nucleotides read TGCGCCAGCAGCCAGGAGCCCTCCAGGGGCCTTAACTATGGCTACACCTTC.

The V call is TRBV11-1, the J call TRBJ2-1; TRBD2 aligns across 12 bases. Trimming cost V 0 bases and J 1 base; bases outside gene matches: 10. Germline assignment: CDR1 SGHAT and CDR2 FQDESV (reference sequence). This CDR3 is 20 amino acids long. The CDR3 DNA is TGTGCCAGCAGCTTAGCTACTAGCGGGGGGCTAATAGCTTCCTACAATGAGCAGTTCTTC. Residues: CASSLATSGGLIASYNEQFF.

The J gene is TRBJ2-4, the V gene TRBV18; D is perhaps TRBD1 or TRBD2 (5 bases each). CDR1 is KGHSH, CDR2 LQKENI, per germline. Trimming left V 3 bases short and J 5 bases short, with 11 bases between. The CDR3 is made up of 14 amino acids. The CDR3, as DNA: TGTGCCAGCTCACCGGGGCTAGCAGAAAACATTCAGTACTTC. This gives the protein CASSPGLAENIQYF.

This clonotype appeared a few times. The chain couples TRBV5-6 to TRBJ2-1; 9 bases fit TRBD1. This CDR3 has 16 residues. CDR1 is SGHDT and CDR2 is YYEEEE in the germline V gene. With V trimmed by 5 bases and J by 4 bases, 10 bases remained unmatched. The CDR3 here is CASRRFRDRVYNEQFF. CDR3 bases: TGTGCCAGCAGGCGCTTTAGGGACAGGGTTTACAATGAGCAGTTCTTC.

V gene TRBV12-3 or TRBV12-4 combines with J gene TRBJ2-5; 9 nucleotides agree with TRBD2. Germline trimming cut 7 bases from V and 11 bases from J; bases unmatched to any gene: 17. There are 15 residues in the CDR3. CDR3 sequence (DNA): TGTGCCAGCAAGGTTGCGGGGGGGGACTACAGTGAGCAGTACTTC. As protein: CASKVAGGDYSEQYF.